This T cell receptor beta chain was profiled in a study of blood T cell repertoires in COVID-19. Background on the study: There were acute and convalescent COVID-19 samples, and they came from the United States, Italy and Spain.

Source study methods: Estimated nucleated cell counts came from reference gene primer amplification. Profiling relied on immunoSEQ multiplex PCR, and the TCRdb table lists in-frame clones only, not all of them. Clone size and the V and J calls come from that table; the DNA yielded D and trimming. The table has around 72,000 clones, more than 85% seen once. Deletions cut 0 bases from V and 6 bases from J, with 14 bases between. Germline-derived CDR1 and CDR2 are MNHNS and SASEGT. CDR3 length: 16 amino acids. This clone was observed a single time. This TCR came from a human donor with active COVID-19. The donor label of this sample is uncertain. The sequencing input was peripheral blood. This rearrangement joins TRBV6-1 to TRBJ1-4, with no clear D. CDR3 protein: CASSEAPGYKDEKLFF. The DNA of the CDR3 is TGTGCCAGCAGTGAAGCGCCGGGGTACAAAGATGAAAAACTGTTTTTT.